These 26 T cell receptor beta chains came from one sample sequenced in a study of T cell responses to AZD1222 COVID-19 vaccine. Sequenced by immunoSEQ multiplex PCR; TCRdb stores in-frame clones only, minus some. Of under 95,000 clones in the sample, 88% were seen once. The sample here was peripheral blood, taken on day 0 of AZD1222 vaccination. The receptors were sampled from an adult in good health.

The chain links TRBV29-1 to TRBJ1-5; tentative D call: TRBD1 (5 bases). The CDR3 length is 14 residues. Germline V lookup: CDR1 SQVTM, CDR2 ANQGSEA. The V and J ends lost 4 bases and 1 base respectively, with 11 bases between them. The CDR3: CSVAQGGSNQPQHF. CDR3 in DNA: TGCAGCGTTGCTCAGGGAGGGAGCAATCAGCCCCAGCATTTT.

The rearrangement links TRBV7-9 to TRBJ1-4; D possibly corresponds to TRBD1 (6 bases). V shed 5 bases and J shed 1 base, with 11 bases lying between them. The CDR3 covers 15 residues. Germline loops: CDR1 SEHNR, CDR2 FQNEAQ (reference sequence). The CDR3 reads CASSQGQLTNEKLFF. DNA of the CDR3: TGTGCCAGCAGCCAAGGACAGCTAACTAATGAAAAACTGTTTTTT.

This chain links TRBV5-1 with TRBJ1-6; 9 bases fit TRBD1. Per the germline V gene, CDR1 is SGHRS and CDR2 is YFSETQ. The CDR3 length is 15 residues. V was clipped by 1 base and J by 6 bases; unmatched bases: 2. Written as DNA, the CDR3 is TGCGCCAGCAGCTTGTCGGGACAGGGTAATTCACCCCTCCACTTT. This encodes CASSLSGQGNSPLHF.

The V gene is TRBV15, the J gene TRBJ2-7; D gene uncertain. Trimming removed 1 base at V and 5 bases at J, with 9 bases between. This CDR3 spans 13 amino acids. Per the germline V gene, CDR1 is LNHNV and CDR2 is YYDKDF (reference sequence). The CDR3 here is CATSRGVKNEQYF. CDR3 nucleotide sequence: TGTGCCACCAGCAGAGGGGTGAAGAACGAGCAGTACTTC.

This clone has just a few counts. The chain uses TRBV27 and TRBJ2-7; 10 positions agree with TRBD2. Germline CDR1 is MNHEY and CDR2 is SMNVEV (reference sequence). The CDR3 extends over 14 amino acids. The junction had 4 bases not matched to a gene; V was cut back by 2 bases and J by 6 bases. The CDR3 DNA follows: TGTGCCAGCAGTTTAGTAGCGGGAGGAAGCGAGCAGTACTTC. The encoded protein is CASSLVAGGSEQYF.

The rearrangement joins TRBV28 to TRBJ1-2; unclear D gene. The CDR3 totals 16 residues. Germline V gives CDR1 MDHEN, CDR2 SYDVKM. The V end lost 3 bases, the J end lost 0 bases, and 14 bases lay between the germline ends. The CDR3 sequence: CASSLGNLGPNYGYTF. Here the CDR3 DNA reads TGTGCCAGCAGTTTGGGTAACCTAGGTCCTAACTATGGCTACACCTTC.

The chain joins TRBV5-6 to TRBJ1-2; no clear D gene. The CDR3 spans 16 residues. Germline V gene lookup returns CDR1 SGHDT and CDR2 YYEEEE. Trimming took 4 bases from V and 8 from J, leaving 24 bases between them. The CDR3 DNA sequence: TGTGCCAGCAGCCCGGGCCTTTCTTGGGCCCTTGACGGCTACACCTTC. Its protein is CASSPGLSWALDGYTF.

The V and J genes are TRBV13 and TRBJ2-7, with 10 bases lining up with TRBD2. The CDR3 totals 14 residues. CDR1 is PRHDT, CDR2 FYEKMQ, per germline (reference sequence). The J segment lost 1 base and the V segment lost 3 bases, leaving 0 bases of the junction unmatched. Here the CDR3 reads CASSFSGRSYEQYF. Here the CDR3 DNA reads TGTGCCAGCAGCTTTAGCGGGAGGTCCTACGAGCAGTACTTC.

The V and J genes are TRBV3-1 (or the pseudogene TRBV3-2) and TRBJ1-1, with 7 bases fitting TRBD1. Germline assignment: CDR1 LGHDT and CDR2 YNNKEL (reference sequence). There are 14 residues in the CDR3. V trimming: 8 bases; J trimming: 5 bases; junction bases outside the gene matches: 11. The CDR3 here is CASLNHRGGTEAFF. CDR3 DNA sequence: TGTGCCAGCTTAAACCACAGGGGCGGAACTGAAGCTTTCTTT.

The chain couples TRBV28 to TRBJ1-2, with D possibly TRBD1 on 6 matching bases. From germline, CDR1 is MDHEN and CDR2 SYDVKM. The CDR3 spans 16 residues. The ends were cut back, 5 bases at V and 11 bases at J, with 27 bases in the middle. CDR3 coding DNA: TGTGCCAGCAGTATAGGGGGGGCGCGTTTAAAGATTGGGTACACCTTC. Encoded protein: CASSIGGARLKIGYTF.

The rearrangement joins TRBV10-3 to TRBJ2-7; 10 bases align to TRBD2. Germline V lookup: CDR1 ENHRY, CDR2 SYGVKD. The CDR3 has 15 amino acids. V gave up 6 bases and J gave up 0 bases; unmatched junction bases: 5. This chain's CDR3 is CAISQTSGASYEQYF. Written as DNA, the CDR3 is TGTGCCATCAGCCAAACTAGCGGGGCCTCCTACGAGCAGTACTTC.

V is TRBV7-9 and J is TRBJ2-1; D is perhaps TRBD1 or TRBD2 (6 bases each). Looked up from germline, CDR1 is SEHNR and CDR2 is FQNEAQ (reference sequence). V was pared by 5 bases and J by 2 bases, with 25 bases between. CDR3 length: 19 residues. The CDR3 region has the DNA TGTGCCAGCAGCCCGACGGTAGGCACGACTAGACAGGCCTACAATGAGCAGTTCTTC. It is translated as CASSPTVGTTRQAYNEQFF.

The CDR3 loop reads CASSLAAHKDTGELFF. In nucleotides, the CDR3 is TGCGCCAGCAGCTTGGCTGCGCATAAGGACACCGGGGAGCTGTTTTTT. This sequence joins TRBV5-1 and TRBJ2-2; D is unresolved. The germline V gene encodes CDR1 SGHRS and CDR2 YFSETQ. This CDR3 has 16 amino acids. The germline V and J ends were trimmed by 0 bases and 3 bases, with 12 bases remaining between them.

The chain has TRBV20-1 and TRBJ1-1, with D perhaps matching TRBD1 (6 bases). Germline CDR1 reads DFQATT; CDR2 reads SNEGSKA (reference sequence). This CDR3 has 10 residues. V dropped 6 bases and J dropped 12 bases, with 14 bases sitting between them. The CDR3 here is CSANGGGTFF. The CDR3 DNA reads TGCAGTGCAAATGGAGGGGGGACTTTCTTT.

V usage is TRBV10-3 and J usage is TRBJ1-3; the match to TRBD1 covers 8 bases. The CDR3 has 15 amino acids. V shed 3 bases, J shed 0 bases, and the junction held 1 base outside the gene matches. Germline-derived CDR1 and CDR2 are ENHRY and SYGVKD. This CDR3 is CAISDDRGSGNTIYF. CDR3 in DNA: TGTGCCATCAGTGACGACAGGGGCTCTGGAAACACCATATATTTT.

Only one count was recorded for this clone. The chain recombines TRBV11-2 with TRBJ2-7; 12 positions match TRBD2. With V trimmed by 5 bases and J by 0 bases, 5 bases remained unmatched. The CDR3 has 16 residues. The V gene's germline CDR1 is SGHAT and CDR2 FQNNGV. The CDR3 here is CASSVTSGSSSYEQYF. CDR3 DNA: TGTGCCAGCAGCGTGACTAGCGGGAGTTCCTCCTACGAGCAGTACTTC.

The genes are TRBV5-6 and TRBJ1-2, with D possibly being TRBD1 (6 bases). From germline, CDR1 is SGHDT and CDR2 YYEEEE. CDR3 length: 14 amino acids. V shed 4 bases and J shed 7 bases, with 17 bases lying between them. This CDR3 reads CASSGGPQQRGYTF. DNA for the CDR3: TGTGCCAGCAGCGGGGGCCCTCAACAGCGTGGCTACACCTTC.

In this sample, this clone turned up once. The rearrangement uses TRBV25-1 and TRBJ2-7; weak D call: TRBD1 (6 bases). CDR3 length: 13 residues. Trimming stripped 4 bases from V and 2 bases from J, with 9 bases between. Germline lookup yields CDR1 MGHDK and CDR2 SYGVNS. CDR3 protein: CASSGRDTYEQYF. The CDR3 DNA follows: TGTGCCAGCAGTGGACGGGACACCTACGAGCAGTACTTC.

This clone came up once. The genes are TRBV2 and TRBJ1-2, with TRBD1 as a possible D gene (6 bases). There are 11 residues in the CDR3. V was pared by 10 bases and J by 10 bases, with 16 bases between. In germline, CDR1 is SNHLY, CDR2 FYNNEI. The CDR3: CANRKGGYYTF. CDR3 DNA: TGTGCCAACCGGAAAGGGGGGTACTACACCTTC.

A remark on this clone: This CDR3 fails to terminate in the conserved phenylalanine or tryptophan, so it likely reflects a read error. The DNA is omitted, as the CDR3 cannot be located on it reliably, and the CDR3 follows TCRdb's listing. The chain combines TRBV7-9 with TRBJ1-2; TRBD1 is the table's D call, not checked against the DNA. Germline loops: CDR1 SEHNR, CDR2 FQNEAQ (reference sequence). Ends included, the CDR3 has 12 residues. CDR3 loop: CASSPRLGPFSI.

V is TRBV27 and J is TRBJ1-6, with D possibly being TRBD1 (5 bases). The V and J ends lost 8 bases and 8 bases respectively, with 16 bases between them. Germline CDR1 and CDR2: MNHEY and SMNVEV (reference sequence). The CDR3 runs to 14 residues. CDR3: CASHRGGWYSPLHF. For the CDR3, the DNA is TGTGCCAGCCACCGGGGGGGATGGTATTCACCCCTCCACTTT.

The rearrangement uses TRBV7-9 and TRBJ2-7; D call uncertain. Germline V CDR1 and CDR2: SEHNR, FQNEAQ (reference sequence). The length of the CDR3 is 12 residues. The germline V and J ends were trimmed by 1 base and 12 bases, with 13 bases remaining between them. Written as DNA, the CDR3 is TGTGCCAGCAGCTTAGTTGCGAGTAGGTGGTACTTC. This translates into CASSLVASRWYF.

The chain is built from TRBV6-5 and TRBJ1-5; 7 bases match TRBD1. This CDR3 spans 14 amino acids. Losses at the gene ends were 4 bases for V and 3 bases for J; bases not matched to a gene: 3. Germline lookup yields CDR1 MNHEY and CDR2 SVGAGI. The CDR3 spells CASSSDRDNQPQHF. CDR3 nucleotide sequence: TGTGCCAGCAGTTCCGACAGGGACAATCAGCCCCAGCATTTT.

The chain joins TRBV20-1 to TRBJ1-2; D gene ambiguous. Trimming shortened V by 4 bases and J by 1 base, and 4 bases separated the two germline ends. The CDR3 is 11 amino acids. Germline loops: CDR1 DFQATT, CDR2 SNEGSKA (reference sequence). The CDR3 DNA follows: TGCAGTGCTACCCATAACTATGGCTACACCTTC. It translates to CSATHNYGYTF.

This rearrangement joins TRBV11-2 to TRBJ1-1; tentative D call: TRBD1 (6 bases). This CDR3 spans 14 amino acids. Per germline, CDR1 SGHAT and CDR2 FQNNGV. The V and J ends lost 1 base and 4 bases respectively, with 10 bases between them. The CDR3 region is CASSLGGRSTEAFF. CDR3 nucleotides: TGTGCCAGCAGCTTAGGGGGGCGAAGCACTGAAGCTTTCTTT.

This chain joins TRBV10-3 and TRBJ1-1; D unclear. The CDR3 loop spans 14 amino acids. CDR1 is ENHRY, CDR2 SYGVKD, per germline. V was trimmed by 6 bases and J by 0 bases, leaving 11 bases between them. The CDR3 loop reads CAISHGLLNTEAFF. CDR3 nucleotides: TGTGCCATCAGCCACGGACTGCTGAACACTGAAGCTTTCTTT.